The 27 T cell receptor beta chains reported below all come from one sample, sequenced in a study of chemoradiotherapy in HPV16-positive cancers. Produced via immunoSEQ multiplex PCR; TCRdb's table is partial and in-frame only. The sample has under 5,000 clones, approximately 88% seen once; the top ten hold approximately 8.4%. The input for sequencing was tumor tissue, taken from a patient who underwent chemoradiotherapy. Source of these receptors: a human donor with HPV-associated anogenital cancer.

This chain links TRBV9 with TRBJ1-1; tentative D call: TRBD1 (5 bases). V was shortened by 0 bases and J by 2 bases, with 20 bases between the two germline ends. Looked up from germline, CDR1 is SGDLS and CDR2 is YYNGEE. The CDR3 has 18 amino acids. The CDR3, as DNA: TGTGCCAGCAGCGTAGAACCCTGGGAAGGGGCCCTCAACACTGAAGCTTTCTTT. Its protein is CASSVEPWEGALNTEAFF.

V usage is TRBV2 and J usage is TRBJ1-6; D uncertain. V shed 5 bases and J shed 10 bases, with 9 bases lying between them. The germline gives CDR1 SNHLY, CDR2 FYNNEI. This CDR3 comprises 12 residues. The CDR3 is CASSLDASPLHF. The CDR3 DNA is TGTGCCAGCAGTCTAGATGCCTCACCCCTCCACTTT.

The chain uses TRBV10-3 and TRBJ2-1; 9 bases align to TRBD2. Germline V gives CDR1 ENHRY, CDR2 SYGVKD. J lost 10 bases, V lost 7 bases, and 11 bases had no gene match. This CDR3 comprises 14 residues. The CDR3 sequence: CAINSGGGPSEQFF. The CDR3 nucleotides read TGTGCCATCAATAGCGGGGGAGGGCCTTCCGAGCAGTTCTTC.

The V and J genes are TRBV27 and TRBJ2-7; D possibly corresponds to TRBD1 (6 bases). This CDR3 has 14 residues. Germline V CDR1 and CDR2: MNHEY, SMNVEV (reference sequence). V lost 3 bases, J lost 2 bases, and 11 bases lay in between. The CDR3 here is CASSFQGRAYEQYF. DNA for the CDR3: TGTGCCAGCAGTTTCCAGGGGAGAGCCTACGAGCAGTACTTC.

CDR3 residues: CASTNRDRPYEQYF. The CDR3 DNA sequence: TGTGCCAGCACCAACCGGGACAGGCCCTACGAGCAGTACTTC. V usage is TRBV9 and J usage is TRBJ2-7; 8 bases agree with TRBD1. The CDR3 is 14 amino acids. The germline CDR1 and CDR2 sequences are SGDLS and YYNGEE. J lost 2 bases, V lost 6 bases, and 7 bases had no gene match.

This clone was recorded a few times. The V call is TRBV19, the J call TRBJ2-2; TRBD1 matches at 9 bases. Per germline, CDR1 LNHDA and CDR2 SQIVND (reference sequence). The CDR3 totals 15 residues. Losses at the gene ends were 7 bases for V and 5 bases for J; bases not matched to a gene: 8. CDR3 sequence: CASNTGGRITGELFF. CDR3 coding DNA: TGTGCCAGTAACACAGGGGGCAGGATTACCGGGGAGCTGTTTTTT. The entire variable domain, with the rest obtained from reference TRBV19 and TRBJ2-2, is as follows: DGGITQSPKYLFRKEGQNVTLSCEQNLNHDAMYWYRQDPGQGLRLIYYSQIVNDFQKGDIAEGYSVSREKKESFPLTVTSAQKNPTAFYLCASNTGGRITGELFFGEGSRLTVL.

This chain uses TRBV10-3 with TRBJ1-1; D unresolved. The CDR3 extends over 11 amino acids. The V end was cut by 2 bases, the J end by 5 bases, with 3 bases between. Per germline, CDR1 ENHRY and CDR2 SYGVKD. The DNA for the CDR3 is TGTGCCATCAGTGAGGGAACTGAAGCTTTCTTT. Amino acids: CAISEGTEAFF.

The chain has TRBV4-3 and TRBJ1-1; D uncertain. This CDR3 has 15 residues. The V and J ends lost 0 bases and 1 base respectively, with 9 bases between them. The germline V gene encodes CDR1 LGHNA and CDR2 YSLEER. CDR3 in amino acids: CASSQDQNRNTEAFF. Written as DNA, the CDR3 is TGCGCCAGCAGCCAAGATCAAAACAGGAACACTGAAGCTTTCTTT.

J is TRBJ2-1 and V is TRBV14, with TRBD2 matching over 8 bases. With V trimmed by 0 bases and J by 12 bases, 10 bases remained unmatched. CDR1 is SGHDN and CDR2 is FVKESK in the germline V gene. The CDR3 has 15 residues. CDR3 sequence (DNA): TGTGCCAGCAGCCAAGATGAGAGTGGACTAGCATGGCAGTTCTTC. It yields the protein CASSQDESGLAWQFF.

The genes are TRBV28 and TRBJ1-1, with TRBD1 matching over 7 bases. CDR3 length: 20 residues. Trimming at V came to 4 bases and at J to 0 bases, leaving 20 bases not matched to a gene. CDR1 is MDHEN and CDR2 is SYDVKM in the germline V gene. CDR3 sequence reads: CASSSSTHPGQVRMNTEAFF. The CDR3 nucleotides are TGTGCCAGCAGTTCCTCAACTCACCCTGGACAGGTCCGCATGAACACTGAAGCTTTCTTT.

V usage is TRBV5-4 and J usage is TRBJ2-1; D unresolved. The length of the CDR3 is 13 residues. The V gene's germline CDR1 is SGHNT and CDR2 YYREEE (reference sequence). V was shortened by 4 bases and J by 9 bases, with 14 bases between the two germline ends. CDR3 in DNA: TGTGCCAGCAGCCCCAGTTCGTTGTTTGAGCAGTTCTTC. This codes for CASSPSSLFEQFF. Filled out from reference TRBV5-4 and TRBJ2-1, the complete variable domain reads ETGVTQSPTHLIKTRGQQVTLRCSSQSGHNTVSWYQQALGQGPQFIFQYYREEENGRGNFPPRFSGLQFPNYSSELNVNALELDDSALYLCASSPSSLFEQFFGPGTRLTVL.

This chain joins TRBV27 and TRBJ1-1, with 7 positions matching TRBD1. The germline CDR1 and CDR2 sequences are MNHEY and SMNVEV (reference sequence). CDR3 size: 16 residues. V lost 4 bases to trimming and J lost 0 bases; unmatched junction nucleotides: 8. The CDR3 spells CASSSRIGTVNTEAFF. In DNA, the CDR3 is TGTGCCAGCAGTTCAAGAATCGGGACAGTGAACACTGAAGCTTTCTTT.

The V and J genes are TRBV6-5 and TRBJ2-7; 7 nucleotides align to TRBD1. After removal of 8 bases from V and 3 bases from J, the junction contained 10 bases not matched to a gene. Germline-derived CDR1 and CDR2 are MNHEY and SVGAGI. This CDR3 has 14 amino acids. The CDR3 is CASRATGVGYEQYF. CDR3 sequence (DNA): TGTGCCAGCCGAGCTACAGGGGTGGGCTACGAGCAGTACTTC.

This clone showed up just a few times. The chain has TRBV2 and TRBJ2-1; 11 positions agree with TRBD2. The germline gives CDR1 SNHLY, CDR2 FYNNEI. Trimming at V came to 2 bases and at J to 2 bases, leaving 5 bases not matched to a gene. CDR3 length equals 17 residues. The CDR3 sequence: CASSELATSGAYNEQFF. For the CDR3, the DNA is TGTGCCAGCAGTGAATTGGCGACTAGCGGGGCCTACAATGAGCAGTTCTTC.

The gene calls are TRBV30 and TRBJ1-1, with D possibly TRBD1 on 6 matching bases. This CDR3 spans 14 amino acids. Germline lookup yields CDR1 GTSNPN and CDR2 SVGIG (reference sequence). Trimming removed 4 bases from V and 8 bases from J, with 20 bases in between. Here the CDR3 reads CAWTGFAGGGEAFF. The CDR3 coding sequence is TGTGCCTGGACGGGTTTCGCGGGGGGCGGAGAAGCTTTCTTT.

CDR3 region: CAWKPTRRNEKLFF. The CDR3 region has the DNA TGTGCCTGGAAACCCACCAGGAGGAATGAAAAACTGTTTTTT. V usage is TRBV30 and J usage is TRBJ1-4; no firm D call. The CDR3 has 14 amino acids. In germline, CDR1 is GTSNPN, CDR2 SVGIG (reference sequence). Trimming left V 4 bases short and J 5 bases short, with 14 bases between.

This clone has only a few counts. The V call is TRBV27, the J call TRBJ1-3; maybe TRBD1 (5 bases). The V gene lost 0 bases and the J gene lost 4 bases, with 13 bases spanning the gap. CDR1 and CDR2 from the germline V gene are MNHEY and SMNVEV (reference sequence). The CDR3 totals 16 residues. CDR3 protein: CASSLSMGTLGNTIYF. DNA of the CDR3: TGTGCCAGCAGTTTATCGATGGGGACGCTGGGAAACACCATATATTTT.

The CDR3 bases are TGTGCCAGCAGCTTAGGGGCAGGGGCAGATACGCAGTATTTT. It yields the protein CASSLGAGADTQYF. The chain has TRBV7-7 and TRBJ2-3; TRBD1 might be the D (6 bases). The CDR3 covers 14 residues. V lost 1 base and J lost 4, with 9 bases in between. The germline V gene encodes CDR1 SSHAT and CDR2 FNYEAQ (reference sequence).

The chain uses TRBV6-5 and TRBJ1-5; D ambiguous. Germline V gene data show CDR1 as MNHEY and CDR2 as SVGAGI. The V end lost 2 bases, the J end lost 2 bases, and 13 bases lay between the germline ends. This CDR3 is built from 16 residues. CDR3 DNA: TGTGCCAGCAGTTACCGTCAATATCAAGGCAATCAGCCCCAGCATTTT. Amino acid sequence: CASSYRQYQGNQPQHF.

The chain joins TRBV7-2 to TRBJ1-1; tentative D call: TRBD1 (6 bases). V lost 8 bases and J lost 8, with 15 bases in between. The CDR3 runs to 12 residues. Germline V gene sequence: CDR1 SGHTA, CDR2 FQGNSA. This chain's CDR3 is CASGFIGQEAFF. The CDR3, as DNA: TGTGCCAGCGGGTTCATTGGACAGGAAGCTTTCTTT.

This clone was observed a single time. The genes are TRBV19 and TRBJ2-1; D unclear. Germline-derived CDR1 and CDR2 are LNHDA and SQIVND (reference sequence). This CDR3 region has 13 residues. Deletions cut 5 bases from V and 7 bases from J, with 12 bases between. CDR3 amino acids: CASSQLLGNEQFF. In DNA, the CDR3 is TGTGCCAGTAGTCAGTTGTTGGGGAATGAGCAGTTCTTC.

This sequence joins TRBV7-8 and TRBJ2-3, with no clear D. The ends were cut back, 7 bases at V and 2 bases at J, with 7 bases in the middle. Germline CDR1 reads SGHVS; CDR2 reads FQNEAQ. This CDR3 region has 12 residues. The chain's CDR3 is CASTPYTDTQYF. The CDR3 nucleotides read TGTGCCAGCACCCCTTACACAGATACGCAGTATTTT.

This rearrangement joins TRBV28 to TRBJ2-2, with D hard to call. Germline assignment: CDR1 MDHEN and CDR2 SYDVKM. The length of the CDR3 is 11 residues. The V and J ends lost 7 bases and 11 bases respectively, with 11 bases between them. The CDR3 region is CASKDPFELFF. In DNA, the CDR3 is TGTGCCAGCAAGGATCCGTTTGAGCTGTTTTTT.

The genes are TRBV28 and TRBJ1-4; TRBD1 agrees at 9 bases. V lost 6 bases and J lost 3; bases outside the gene matches: 8. Germline values: CDR1 MDHEN, CDR2 SYDVKM. The CDR3 is made up of 16 amino acids. CDR3 in DNA: TGTGCCAGCAGCCTCAGACAGGGGGAGGCTAATGAAAAACTGTTTTTT. This gives the protein CASSLRQGEANEKLFF.

The V gene is TRBV7-2, the J gene TRBJ2-3; TRBD2 matches at 8 bases. This CDR3 region has 14 residues. After removal of 5 bases from V and 8 bases from J, the junction contained 9 bases not matched to a gene. The germline CDR1 and CDR2 sequences are SGHTA and FQGNSA. CDR3 nucleotide sequence: TGTGCCAGCAGCCTAAGCGGGGGAGGGGGTACGCAGTATTTT. Amino acids: CASSLSGGGGTQYF. The full variable domain, in which reference TRBV7-2 and TRBJ2-3 provide the parts outside the CDR3, is GAGVSQSPSNKVTEKGKDVELRCDPISGHTALYWYRQSLGQGLEFLIYFQGNSAPDKSGLPSDRFSAERTGGSVSTLTIQRTQQEDSAVYLCASSLSGGGGTQYFGPGTRLTVL.

This sequence joins TRBV7-2 and TRBJ2-7, with 10 bases fitting TRBD1. The V and J ends lost 3 bases and 6 bases, in that order; junction bases with no gene match: 14. CDR3 size: 17 residues. CDR1 is SGHTA and CDR2 is FQGNSA in the germline V gene. CDR3 coding DNA: TGTGCCAGCAGCTTCACCGGGACAGGGGTCTCCCGCGGCGAGCAGTACTTC. Translation gives CASSFTGTGVSRGEQYF.

The V gene is TRBV5-4, the J gene TRBJ2-2; D unresolved. The V gene's germline CDR1 is SGHNT and CDR2 YYREEE (reference sequence). The germline V and J ends were trimmed by 4 bases and 4 bases, with 14 bases remaining between them. There are 15 residues in the CDR3. As DNA, the CDR3 is TGTGCCAGCAGCAGCTTAGGCCAGGCCACCGGGGAGCTGTTTTTT. This sequence encodes CASSSLGQATGELFF.